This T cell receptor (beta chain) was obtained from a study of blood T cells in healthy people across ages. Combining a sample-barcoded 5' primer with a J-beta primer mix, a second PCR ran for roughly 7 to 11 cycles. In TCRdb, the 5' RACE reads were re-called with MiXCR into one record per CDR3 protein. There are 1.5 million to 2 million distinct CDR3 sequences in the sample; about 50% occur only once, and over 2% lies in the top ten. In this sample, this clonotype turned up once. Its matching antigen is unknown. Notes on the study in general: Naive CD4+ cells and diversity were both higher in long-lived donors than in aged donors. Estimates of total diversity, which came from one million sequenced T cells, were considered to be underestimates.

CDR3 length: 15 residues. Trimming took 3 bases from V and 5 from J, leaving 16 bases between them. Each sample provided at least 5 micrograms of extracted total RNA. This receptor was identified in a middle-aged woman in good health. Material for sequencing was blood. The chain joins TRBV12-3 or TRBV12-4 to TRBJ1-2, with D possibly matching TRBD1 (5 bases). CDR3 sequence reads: CASSLWEGRGYGYTF. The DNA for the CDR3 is TGTGCCAGCAGTTTGTGGGAGGGAAGGGGTTATGGCTACACCTTC.